A selection of T cell receptor beta chains follows, all from one sample in a study of blood T cell repertoires in COVID-19. The assay was immunoSEQ multiplex PCR, and TCRdb's table has in-frame clones only and misses some. This table has roughly 72,000 clones, 79% appearing once. The sequenced material came from peripheral blood. Receptors originate from a woman at least 80 years old with active or convalescent COVID-19. CDR3s include the opening cysteine and the closing phenylalanine or tryptophan. Each record gives: D gene, J gene, V gene, clone size, CDR3 DNA, CDR3 protein. The D gene is left open where the match is weak. Where a row states a size, it is once, few, many or the class of an expanded clone; other rows omit it.

d_call: -
j_call: TRBJ2-6
v_call: TRBV28
clone_size: -
cdr3_nt: TGTGCCAGCTATCGAGCCGCTGGGGCCAACGTCCTGACTTTC
cdr3_aa: CASYRAAGANVLTF

d_call: -
j_call: TRBJ2-2
v_call: TRBV9
clone_size: -
cdr3_nt: TGTGCCAGCAGCGACCCACTAGACCGTACTTGGGTTACCGACACCGGGGAGCTGTTTTTT
cdr3_aa: CASSDPLDRTWVTDTGELFF

d_call: TRBD2
j_call: TRBJ2-2
v_call: TRBV28
clone_size: few
cdr3_nt: TGTGCCAGCAGTTACCGCCTAGCGGTATACTACACCGGGGAGCTGTTTTTT
cdr3_aa: CASSYRLAVYYTGELFF

d_call: TRBD1
j_call: TRBJ2-7
v_call: TRBV7-8
clone_size: few
cdr3_nt: TGTGCCAGCAGCTCTGCCGGGACAGGGCCTTCCTACGAGCAGTACTTC
cdr3_aa: CASSSAGTGPSYEQYF

d_call: TRBD2
j_call: TRBJ2-1
v_call: TRBV7-8
clone_size: -
cdr3_nt: TGTGCCAGCAGCTTAGCGACTAGCGGGGAAAAATACAATGAGCAGTTCTTC
cdr3_aa: CASSLATSGEKYNEQFF

d_call: -
j_call: TRBJ2-5
v_call: TRBV28
clone_size: -
cdr3_nt: TGTGCCAGCAGCCGCCGGAGGGGGCGAGTGGGTGGGACCCAGTACTTC
cdr3_aa: CASSRRRGRVGGTQYF

d_call: -
j_call: TRBJ1-1
v_call: TRBV11-3
clone_size: -
cdr3_nt: TGTGCCAGCAGCTTGGGAGGGGACACTGAAGCTTTCTTT
cdr3_aa: CASSLGGDTEAFF

d_call: -
j_call: TRBJ2-7
v_call: TRBV14
clone_size: -
cdr3_nt: TGTGCCAGCAGCCAGGACGTGGGCAGGGTCCCCTACGAGCAGTACTTC
cdr3_aa: CASSQDVGRVPYEQYF

d_call: -
j_call: TRBJ2-1
v_call: TRBV19
clone_size: -
cdr3_nt: TGTGCCAGTAGTATAGGGACAGAGGTATACAATGAGCAGTTCTTC
cdr3_aa: CASSIGTEVYNEQFF

d_call: TRBD1
j_call: TRBJ2-2
v_call: TRBV11-3
clone_size: -
cdr3_nt: TGTGCCAGCAGCGATCCGGGACAGGGCACCGGGGAGCTGTTTTTT
cdr3_aa: CASSDPGQGTGELFF

d_call: TRBD1
j_call: TRBJ2-2
v_call: TRBV2
clone_size: few
cdr3_nt: TGTGCCTCGATCGCGGGGACAGGTCCTGCCGGGGAGCTGTTTTTT
cdr3_aa: CASIAGTGPAGELFF

d_call: TRBD2
j_call: TRBJ2-1
v_call: TRBV7-3
clone_size: -
cdr3_nt: TGTGCCAGCAGCCCTAGCGGGATTCCCTACAATGAGCAGTTCTTC
cdr3_aa: CASSPSGIPYNEQFF

d_call: TRBD1
j_call: TRBJ2-7
v_call: TRBV7-6
clone_size: -
cdr3_nt: TGTGCCAGCAGCTCCAAGGGACAGTGGCGCAGTGAGCAGTACTTC
cdr3_aa: CASSSKGQWRSEQYF

d_call: -
j_call: TRBJ2-7
v_call: TRBV6-5
clone_size: once
cdr3_nt: TGTGCCAGCAGTACCGGAGGCGAGCAGTACTTC
cdr3_aa: CASSTGGEQYF

d_call: -
j_call: TRBJ2-5
v_call: TRBV25-1
clone_size: -
cdr3_nt: TGTGCCAGCAGTCCTCCCCTCGGACAGTTCCAAGAGACCCAGTACTTC
cdr3_aa: CASSPPLGQFQETQYF

d_call: -
j_call: TRBJ1-6
v_call: TRBV6-5
clone_size: -
cdr3_nt: TGTGCCAGTCGACCCGGTCTGGGGCCATCACCCCTCCACTTT
cdr3_aa: CASRPGLGPSPLHF

d_call: -
j_call: TRBJ2-1
v_call: TRBV6-6
clone_size: -
cdr3_nt: TGTGCCAGCAGCAGGGACTACAATGAGCAGTTCTTC
cdr3_aa: CASSRDYNEQFF

d_call: -
j_call: TRBJ1-3
v_call: TRBV18
clone_size: -
cdr3_nt: TGTGCCAGCTCACCATTACCGGGTTTAGATTCTGGAAACACCATATATTTT
cdr3_aa: CASSPLPGLDSGNTIYF

d_call: TRBD1
j_call: TRBJ1-3
v_call: TRBV18
clone_size: -
cdr3_nt: TGTGCCAGCTCACCTTTGGGACAGGGGGCGAGCTCTGGAAACACCATATATTTT
cdr3_aa: CASSPLGQGASSGNTIYF

d_call: TRBD2
j_call: TRBJ2-7
v_call: TRBV18
clone_size: -
cdr3_nt: TGTGCCAGCTCACCACCAGGATCGGGAACTAGCGGGAGGGCCCGGGAGCAGTACTTC
cdr3_aa: CASSPPGSGTSGRAREQYF

d_call: TRBD2
j_call: TRBJ2-1
v_call: TRBV18
clone_size: -
cdr3_nt: TGTGCCAGCTCACCACCCGGGACTAGCGGGGGGAACAATGAGCAGTTCTTC
cdr3_aa: CASSPPGTSGGNNEQFF

d_call: -
j_call: TRBJ1-1
v_call: TRBV28
clone_size: -
cdr3_nt: TGTGCCAGCAGTTTAGTTATGAACACTGAAGCTTTCTTT
cdr3_aa: CASSLVMNTEAFF

d_call: -
j_call: TRBJ2-1
v_call: TRBV19
clone_size: -
cdr3_nt: TGTGCCAGTAGAATGGGGACATACTCCTACAATGAGCAGTTCTTC
cdr3_aa: CASRMGTYSYNEQFF

d_call: -
j_call: TRBJ1-1
v_call: TRBV19
clone_size: -
cdr3_nt: TGTGCCAGTAGTATCACTTACGGTGGCAGACAAAACACTGAAGCTTTCTTT
cdr3_aa: CASSITYGGRQNTEAFF

d_call: TRBD2
j_call: TRBJ2-7
v_call: TRBV14
clone_size: -
cdr3_nt: TGTGCCAGCAGCCAGGTGGGAGCGGGAGTGGCCGAGCAGTACTTC
cdr3_aa: CASSQVGAGVAEQYF

d_call: TRBD1
j_call: TRBJ2-1
v_call: TRBV7-3
clone_size: -
cdr3_nt: TGTGCCAGCAGCTCGACAGGGATCAATGAGCAGTTCTTC
cdr3_aa: CASSSTGINEQFF

d_call: -
j_call: TRBJ2-2
v_call: TRBV5-1
clone_size: -
cdr3_nt: TGCGCCAGCAGCTTGGAAACAGCCATGAACACCGGGGAGCTGTTTTTT
cdr3_aa: CASSLETAMNTGELFF

d_call: -
j_call: TRBJ2-1
v_call: TRBV7-6
clone_size: -
cdr3_nt: TGTGCCAGCAGCTACGGGGTAGCGCTCTATGAGCAGTTCTTC
cdr3_aa: CASSYGVALYEQFF

d_call: TRBD1
j_call: TRBJ2-3
v_call: TRBV11-2
clone_size: -
cdr3_nt: TGTGCCAGCACATTACAGGGGATCATCACAGATACGCAGTATTTT
cdr3_aa: CASTLQGIITDTQYF

d_call: -
j_call: TRBJ1-2
v_call: TRBV2
clone_size: -
cdr3_nt: TGTGCCAGCAGTGAGCCCCGACAGGTCTATGGCTACACCTTC
cdr3_aa: CASSEPRQVYGYTF

d_call: TRBD1
j_call: TRBJ2-7
v_call: TRBV20-1
clone_size: once
cdr3_nt: TGCAGTGCTAGTTCGCCGGACAGGGCCTCCTACGAGCAGTACTTC
cdr3_aa: CSASSPDRASYEQYF

d_call: -
j_call: TRBJ1-4
v_call: TRBV19
clone_size: -
cdr3_nt: TGTGCCAGCACCCTCTGGGGGGGCGCCGATGAAAAACTGTTTTTT
cdr3_aa: CASTLWGGADEKLFF

d_call: TRBD1
j_call: TRBJ1-5
v_call: TRBV4-1
clone_size: -
cdr3_nt: TGCGCCAGCAGCTACTTATTCCCGACAGGGAGCAATCAGCCCCAGCATTTT
cdr3_aa: CASSYLFPTGSNQPQHF

d_call: -
j_call: TRBJ2-7
v_call: TRBV9
clone_size: -
cdr3_nt: TGTGCCAGCAGCGTAGATTTTAGTCCCTACGAGCAGTACTTC
cdr3_aa: CASSVDFSPYEQYF

d_call: -
j_call: TRBJ1-2
v_call: TRBV5-5
clone_size: -
cdr3_nt: TGTGCCAGCAGCACAGGGTTCGGGAACTATGGCTACACCTTC
cdr3_aa: CASSTGFGNYGYTF

d_call: TRBD2
j_call: TRBJ2-2
v_call: TRBV7-6
clone_size: -
cdr3_nt: TGTGCCAGCAGCCCCTGGACTAGCGGGGGGGCCGGGGAGCTGTTTTTT
cdr3_aa: CASSPWTSGGAGELFF

d_call: -
j_call: TRBJ1-2
v_call: TRBV2
clone_size: -
cdr3_nt: TGTGCCAGCAGACAAGGACAGTCCTATGGCTACACCTTC
cdr3_aa: CASRQGQSYGYTF

d_call: -
j_call: TRBJ2-7
v_call: TRBV7-9
clone_size: -
cdr3_nt: TGTGCCAGCAGCCCCCCCGAGCCCGAGCAGTACTTC
cdr3_aa: CASSPPEPEQYF

d_call: TRBD1
j_call: TRBJ1-2
v_call: TRBV6-6
clone_size: once
cdr3_nt: TGTGCCAGCAGTTACTCAGAGGGGGCGGGTGGCTACACCTTC
cdr3_aa: CASSYSEGAGGYTF

d_call: -
j_call: TRBJ2-7
v_call: TRBV6-6
clone_size: once
cdr3_nt: TGTGCCAGCAGTTACTCTGACAGTGCCTACGAGCAGTACTTC
cdr3_aa: CASSYSDSAYEQYF

d_call: -
j_call: TRBJ2-7
v_call: TRBV14
clone_size: -
cdr3_nt: TGTGCCAGCAGCCAAGTTCGGGGTCACGAGCAGTACTTC
cdr3_aa: CASSQVRGHEQYF

d_call: TRBD1
j_call: TRBJ2-1
v_call: TRBV5-1
clone_size: few
cdr3_nt: TGCGCCAGCAGCTCGAGACCGGGACAGGGATACAATGAGCAGTTCTTC
cdr3_aa: CASSSRPGQGYNEQFF

d_call: -
j_call: TRBJ2-7
v_call: TRBV14
clone_size: few
cdr3_nt: TGTGCCAGCAGCCAACTATACAGGAAACAATACGAGCAGTACTTC
cdr3_aa: CASSQLYRKQYEQYF

d_call: TRBD1
j_call: TRBJ2-5
v_call: TRBV7-7
clone_size: -
cdr3_nt: TGTGCTAGCAGCCCGACGACAGGGTTTTTGTTTGAGACCCAGTACTTC
cdr3_aa: CASSPTTGFLFETQYF

d_call: -
j_call: TRBJ2-7
v_call: TRBV30
clone_size: -
cdr3_nt: TGTGCCTGGGAGACTGGCTCCTACGAGCAGTACTTC
cdr3_aa: CAWETGSYEQYF

d_call: -
j_call: TRBJ2-5
v_call: TRBV12-3/TRBV12-4
clone_size: -
cdr3_nt: TGTGCCAGCAGTCTTTCGTCAGAGACCCAGTACTTC
cdr3_aa: CASSLSSETQYF

d_call: TRBD1
j_call: TRBJ1-2
v_call: TRBV10-3
clone_size: -
cdr3_nt: TGTGCCATCAGGGGACAGGGGGAATATGGCTACACCTTC
cdr3_aa: CAIRGQGEYGYTF

d_call: -
j_call: TRBJ1-5
v_call: TRBV2
clone_size: -
cdr3_nt: TGTGCCGCGGGGCAAAGTGGAAATCAGCCCCAGCATTTT
cdr3_aa: CAAGQSGNQPQHF

d_call: -
j_call: TRBJ1-2
v_call: TRBV18
clone_size: -
cdr3_nt: TGTGCCAGCTTACCACCGTCGGGTGACGGATTGGGCTATGGCTACACCTTC
cdr3_aa: CASLPPSGDGLGYGYTF

d_call: TRBD1
j_call: TRBJ1-2
v_call: TRBV6-5
clone_size: -
cdr3_nt: TGTGCCAGCAGTTTAGACAGGGTAGGGAACTATGGCTACACCTTC
cdr3_aa: CASSLDRVGNYGYTF

d_call: TRBD1
j_call: TRBJ1-2
v_call: TRBV6-6
clone_size: -
cdr3_nt: TGTGCCAGCAGACACGGGACAGGAGATGGCTACACCTTC
cdr3_aa: CASRHGTGDGYTF

d_call: TRBD2
j_call: TRBJ2-1
v_call: TRBV19
clone_size: -
cdr3_nt: TGTGCCAGTAGTATTTTGGGGACTAGCGGGAGACGTGAGCAGTTCTTC
cdr3_aa: CASSILGTSGRREQFF

d_call: TRBD1
j_call: TRBJ2-7
v_call: TRBV7-2
clone_size: -
cdr3_nt: TGTGCCAGCAGCTCTACAGGGGGAAACTCCTACGAGCAGTACTTC
cdr3_aa: CASSSTGGNSYEQYF

d_call: -
j_call: TRBJ1-1
v_call: TRBV27
clone_size: once
cdr3_nt: TGTGCCAGCAGTCCCTGGGAGGCCGGCCGGAACACTGAAGCTTTCTTT
cdr3_aa: CASSPWEAGRNTEAFF

d_call: -
j_call: TRBJ1-3
v_call: TRBV25-1
clone_size: once
cdr3_nt: TGTGCCAGCAGTGAATCAGGGTCTGGAAACACCATATATTTT
cdr3_aa: CASSESGSGNTIYF